This T cell receptor beta chain was profiled in a study of cytomegalovirus exposure and HLA in healthy donors. Study-wide results and caveats: Among TCR beta chains, those listed as cytomegalovirus-associated numbered approximately 150.

This clone has a handful of counts. Its specificity is not known. Vbeta (60) and Jbeta (13) primers were used in the PCR. In the authors' methods: A later analysis tallied 75 million to 80 million unique TCR beta chains, 10 million to 12 million of them shared. The table came from immunoSEQ multiplex PCR; TCRdb's copy has only in-frame clones and leaves some out. V and J calls and clone size are copied from that table; D and trimming were computed from the DNA. The table shows about 150,000 clones, with 75% occurring only once. CDR1 is SGHDT and CDR2 is YYEEEE in the germline V gene. Trimming stripped 4 bases from V and 1 base from J, with 8 bases between. The CDR3 loop spans 13 amino acids.

This rearrangement joins TRBV5-6 to TRBJ1-2; TRBD1 might be the D (6 bases). The sequenced sample was PBMCs. The TCR was taken from a man aged 18 to 30 in good health and CMV-seropositive. The CDR3 DNA reads as TGTGCCAGCAGCAAACAGGGTAACTATGGCTACACCTTC. This sequence encodes CASSKQGNYGYTF.